This TCR beta chain was documented in a study of CD8+ T cells in alopecia areata (dated by TCRdb to 2016 to 2019). At the level of the whole study: Treated patients were enrolled in an open-label pilot trial of oral tofacitinib, 5 to 10 mg twice daily, for moderate-to-severe alopecia areata. In humans, TCRbeta sequencing was performed on scalp tissue and on sorted CD4+ and CD8+ peripheral blood T cells from healthy controls and from patients with patchy or totalis/universalis alopecia areata. TCRbeta CDR3 regions were amplified by immunoSEQ multiplex PCR with 35 Vbeta forward and 13 Jbeta reverse primers. Patients received tofacitinib for 6 to 18 months and were then followed off drug for 6 months to check for delayed response and recurrence. Tofacitinib-treated patients had biopsies at baseline and at 4 and 24 weeks of treatment, with a later scalp biopsy in several patients. RNA was extracted with the PAXgene miRNA kit for fixed scalp, the miRNeasy kit for PBMCs, and the RNeasy kit for mouse skin. High-throughput TCRbeta sequencing was used to examine T cell clonal expansion in alopecia areata in both the C3H/HeJ mouse model and human patients. The SALT score, which quantifies the percentage of affected scalp surface area, was used to measure disease severity in treated patients. Scalp clonality was compared among normal scalp (n=4), patchy alopecia areata scalp (n=8), and alopecia totalis/universalis scalp (n=8).

Libraries were prepared through the immunoSEQ multiplex PCR assay. RNA was extracted from all samples and reverse transcribed into cDNA, which served as template for TCR sequencing. SuperScript III was used to make first-strand cDNA, primed with a 2:1 mix of oligo-dT and random hexamers. Amplification bias was assessed with a synthetic immune receptor repertoire, and residual bias was removed computationally. As for how the authors treated the data: Raw reads were preprocessed to remove errors, and CDR3 was defined according to IMGT conventions as the region from the conserved cysteine to phenylalanine. To get clonality, Shannon entropy was normalized by log2 of the number of productive unique TCRs and the result was subtracted from 1. Whether scalp clones were CD4 or CD8 was inferred by matching scalp TCRbeta sequences against CD4 and CD8 repertoires sorted from blood. Not all clones reach the TCRdb copy of this immuneACCESS table, which keeps in-frame sequences only. Checked studies attribute under half of the gap to unresolved V genes and leave the rest unexplained. V, J and clone size derive from that table, while D and trimming were established from the DNA sequence. The sample yields roughly 200,000 clones; roughly three fifths were counted once. Of the sample, about 3% is held by the ten largest clones.

This clone was found a few times. This clone's antigen is unknown. No much larger clone exists at a distance of one base, and base qualities are not known. The sample's time point label is to be understood as: less than five weeks on oral tofacitinib. The sample's treatment or condition label, in plain terms: oral pan-JAK inhibitor, 5-10 mg twice daily. Lesional scalp punch biopsies and peripheral blood were collected from alopecia areata patients. After PBMCs were isolated by density centrifugation and stained for CD3, CD4 and CD8, a FACSAria was used to sort CD4+ and CD8+ T cells. The cysteine opens and the phenylalanine closes a CDR3 of 19 amino acids. The DNA shown is the 57-base CDR3, in frame from base 1. V trim: 3 bases; J trim: 4 bases; unmatched bases: 14. What the research found in general, with its limitations: TCR sequences shared between patients were less clear than in mice, possibly partly because of HLA diversity in the patient population. Because the treated cohort was small and had only one nonresponder, larger studies are needed to examine links between baseline CD8+ expansion and response. Compared with normal scalp, lesional scalp had higher clonality and more expanded CD8+ clones, particularly in alopecia totalis/universalis, a pattern that suggests antigenic drive. Resident alphabeta T cells in normal human skin are also sequenced, complicating scalp TCR repertoire analysis, unlike mouse skin dominated by gammadelta T cells. During tofacitinib treatment, many expanded lesional clones remained in scalp and blood, and this persistence may partly explain relapse after treatment is stopped. Tofacitinib significantly lowered scalp clonality and the number of expanded CD8+ clones among the top 100 scalp clones.

The rearranged segments are TRBV23-1 and TRBJ2-1; TRBD1 aligns with 11 central bases. TRBV23-1 is flagged as an ORF with uncertain function. This clonotype was sampled from a human donor with alopecia areata. The specimen was CD4+ T cells sorted from blood, collected at week 4, from a patient treated with tofacitinib. At the DNA level, the sequence is TGCGCCAGCAGTCACTCTGGACAGGGGGCACAATGGAAATACAATGAGCAGTTCTTC. Translated, it reads CASSHSGQGAQWKYNEQFF.